This TCR beta chain derives from a study of control samples from healthy donors and cancer patients. The CDR3 runs 14 residues. The germline gives CDR1 SGHKS, CDR2 YYEKEE (reference sequence). Trimming shortened V by 6 bases and J by 7 bases, and 19 bases separated the two germline ends. Method: immunoSEQ multiplex PCR; TCRdb's copy keeps in-frame clones and lacks some. This sample carries about 140,000 clones, 90% to 95% of them seen once, and the ten largest clones take approximately 14%. The TCR was taken from a man aged 35-49 years in good health. The sequenced sample was blood. The rearrangement uses TRBV5-5 and TRBJ1-2, with D perhaps TRBD1 (5 bases). The CDR3 region has the DNA TGTGCCAGCACCCGGCCCGGGGGGGTGGTTGGCTACACCTTC. It codes for CASTRPGGVVGYTF.